This entry describes one T cell receptor beta chain. Its antigen remains unknown. The data belong to a study of lymphopenia after photon versus proton radiotherapy. Study outcomes and limitations: Under photons, naive T cells and diversity fell while effector/memory populations rose. Post-nadir diversity loss with photons came from oligoclonal expansion, particularly CD8+ Temra cells. Post-nadir TCR diversity decline inversely tracked overall survival among those who died. Survival link was tested only in deceased patients; proton benefit remains a possibility.

The junction had 6 bases not matched to a gene; V was cut back by 0 bases and J by 11 bases. Germline loops: CDR1 SGHDN, CDR2 FVKESK. The CDR3 runs 13 residues. The table came from immunoSEQ multiplex PCR; TCRdb's copy has only in-frame clones and leaves some out. The data contain fewer than 25,000 clones, about four fifths of them singletons. The material sequenced was peripheral blood, taken from a patient treated with photon-based radiotherapy. The clonotype comes from a man between 40 and 49 years old with gastric cancer. The rearrangement links TRBV14 to TRBJ1-1, with TRBD1 identical over 7 bases. The DNA for the CDR3 is TGTGCCAGCAGCCAAGATTGGTCAGGGGGGGCTTTCTTT. Translating gives CASSQDWSGGAFF.